This entry describes one TCR beta chain. Its specificity is not known. Germline and junction disagree at one end, which may indicate a read error. These data come from a study of CD8 T cells in ankylosing spondylitis. Whole-study results and caveats: Significant enrichment of disease-linked clones was reportedly seen in matched ankylosing spondylitis synovial fluid. Disease-linked clones, CD8+, were relatively rare in peripheral blood. A motif in TCR beta, a set of seven to nine highly homologous variants, appeared characteristic of ankylosing spondylitis blood.

Germline CDR1 is DFQATT and CDR2 is SNEGSKA (reference sequence). The CDR3 is made up of 12 amino acids. The TCR beta libraries were generated through quantitative 5'-RACE incorporating molecular barcodes. MiXCR, applied by TCRdb to the 5' RACE reads, yields one record per CDR3 protein. The table records roughly 130,000 distinct CDR3 sequences, 7% to 10% of them present only once. The sequence derives from a male donor with ankylosing spondylitis. The sequencing sample was made of synovial fluid, either unsorted or a sorted T cell fraction (not recorded which). The rearrangement uses TRBV20-1 and TRBJ1-6, with D uncertain. The CDR3: CSAGVPDSPLHF. As DNA, the CDR3 is TGCAGTGCTGGGGTGCCGGATTCCCCCCTCCACTTT.